Each of the 9 T cell receptor beta chains below was sequenced from the same sample in a study of blood T cell repertoires in COVID-19. Only in-frame clones appear in the TCRdb table, and some are missing; sequencing was by immunoSEQ multiplex PCR. The sample comprises some 64,000 clones, around 79% of which are singletons, and 18% rests with the top ten. Sequencing was performed on peripheral blood. The receptors were sampled from a man in his 60s with acute or convalescent COVID-19.

J is TRBJ2-1 and V is TRBV9; 9 nucleotides agree with TRBD2. The CDR3 sequence is 15 residues long. The germline V gene encodes CDR1 SGDLS and CDR2 YYNGEE. Losses at the gene ends were 4 bases for V and 5 bases for J; bases not matched to a gene: 7. In DNA form, the CDR3 reads TGTGCCAGCAGCTTTCAGACTAGCGGTCACAATGAGCAGTTCTTC. It encodes CASSFQTSGHNEQFF.

V is TRBV18 and J is TRBJ2-1; 8 bases map to TRBD1. The V gene's germline CDR1 is KGHSH and CDR2 LQKENI. The CDR3 sequence is 15 residues long. V was pared by 2 bases and J by 8 bases, with 8 bases of the junction left unmatched. This CDR3 reads CASSPIGQGSYEQFF. CDR3 DNA sequence: TGTGCCAGCTCACCAATTGGACAGGGTAGTTATGAGCAGTTCTTC. The whole variable domain, remainder taken from reference TRBV18 and TRBJ2-1, is NAGVMQNPRHLVRRRGQEARLRCSPMKGHSHVYWYRQLPEEGLKFMVYLQKENIIDESGMPKERFSAEFPKEGPSILRIQQVVRGDSAAYFCASSPIGQGSYEQFFGPGTRLTVL.

This clone was detected only once. The chain employs TRBV27 and TRBJ2-7, with TRBD2 matching over 12 bases. Germline-derived CDR1 and CDR2 are MNHEY and SMNVEV (reference sequence). The CDR3 loop spans 15 amino acids. V was clipped by 5 bases and J by 7 bases; unmatched bases: 9. The CDR3, as DNA: TGTGCCAGCAGTCGTAGACTAGCGGGAGTGATGGAGCAGTACTTC. This sequence encodes CASSRRLAGVMEQYF.

The chain couples TRBV6-5 to TRBJ2-1; unclear D gene. The ends were cut back, 2 bases at V and 3 bases at J, with 8 bases in the middle. This CDR3 comprises 14 residues. Germline V CDR1 and CDR2: MNHEY, SVGAGI. The CDR3 here is CASSYANLYNEQFF. DNA of the CDR3: TGTGCCAGCAGTTACGCGAACCTCTACAATGAGCAGTTCTTC.

The chain recombines TRBV6-5 with TRBJ2-7, with a weak D call TRBD1 (5 bases). This CDR3 spans 15 amino acids. CDR1 is MNHEY and CDR2 is SVGAGI in the germline V gene. Trimming shortened V by 8 bases and J by 1 base, and 18 bases separated the two germline ends. CDR3 bases: TGTGCCAGCTCCTACGGGCAGGGAATATCCTACGAGCAGTACTTC. This encodes CASSYGQGISYEQYF.

This clone was seen a single time. The rearrangement links TRBV7-2 to TRBJ1-1, with D uncertain. The V gene lost 2 bases and the J gene lost 1 base, with 11 bases spanning the gap. The CDR3 runs to 15 residues. Looked up from germline, CDR1 is SGHTA and CDR2 is FQGNSA. CDR3 protein: CASSLLPGKNTEAFF. Here the CDR3 DNA reads TGTGCCAGCAGCTTACTTCCAGGAAAGAACACTGAAGCTTTCTTT. Full variable domain (remainder filled in from reference TRBV7-2 and TRBJ1-1): GAGVSQSPSNKVTEKGKDVELRCDPISGHTALYWYRQSLGQGLEFLIYFQGNSAPDKSGLPSDRFSAERTGGSVSTLTIQRTQQEDSAVYLCASSLLPGKNTEAFFGQGTRLTVV.

V usage is TRBV3-1 (or the pseudogene TRBV3-2) and J usage is TRBJ2-7, with 9 bases fitting TRBD2. This CDR3 contains 15 residues. Germline loops: CDR1 LGHDT, CDR2 YNNKEL (reference sequence). V lost 1 base to trimming and J lost 2 bases; unmatched junction nucleotides: 3. CDR3 loop: CASSQAAGGTYEQYF. In nucleotides, the CDR3 is TGTGCCAGCAGCCAAGCAGCGGGAGGAACCTACGAGCAGTACTTC.

V usage is TRBV7-2 and J usage is TRBJ1-1; 7 nucleotides match TRBD1. V trimming: 6 bases; J trimming: 3 bases; junction bases outside the gene matches: 7. The CDR3 has 14 amino acids. Germline V CDR1 and CDR2: SGHTA, FQGNSA. Here the CDR3 reads CASSGPGQYTEAFF. Here the CDR3 DNA reads TGTGCCAGCAGTGGGCCGGGACAGTACACTGAAGCTTTCTTT.

The count of this clone is one. J is TRBJ2-5 and V is TRBV11-1; D not certain. Germline CDR1 SGHAT, CDR2 FQDESV (reference sequence). The V end lost 3 bases, the J end lost 2 bases, and 7 bases lay between the germline ends. The CDR3 totals 13 residues. CDR3 sequence (DNA): TGTGCCAGCAGCTTTTCCCCTCAAGAGACCCAGTACTTC. Translating gives CASSFSPQETQYF.